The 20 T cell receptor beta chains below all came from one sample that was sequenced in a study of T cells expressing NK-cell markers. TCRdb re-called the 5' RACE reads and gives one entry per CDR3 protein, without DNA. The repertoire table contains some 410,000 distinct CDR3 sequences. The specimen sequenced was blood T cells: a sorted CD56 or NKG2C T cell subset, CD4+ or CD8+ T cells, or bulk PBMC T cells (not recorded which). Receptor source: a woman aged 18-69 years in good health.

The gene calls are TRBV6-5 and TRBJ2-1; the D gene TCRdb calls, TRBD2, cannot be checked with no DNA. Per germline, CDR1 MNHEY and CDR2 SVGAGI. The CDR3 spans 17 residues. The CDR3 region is CASSYSKTSGGANEQFF.

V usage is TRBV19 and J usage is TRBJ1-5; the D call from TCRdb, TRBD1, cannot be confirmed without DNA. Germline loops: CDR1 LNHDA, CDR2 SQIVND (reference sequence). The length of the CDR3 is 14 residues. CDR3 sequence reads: CASSIGTSNQPQHF.

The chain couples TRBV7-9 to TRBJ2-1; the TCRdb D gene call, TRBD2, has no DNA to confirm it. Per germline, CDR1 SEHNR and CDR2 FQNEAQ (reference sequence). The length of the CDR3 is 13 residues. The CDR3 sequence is CASSPTSANEQFF.

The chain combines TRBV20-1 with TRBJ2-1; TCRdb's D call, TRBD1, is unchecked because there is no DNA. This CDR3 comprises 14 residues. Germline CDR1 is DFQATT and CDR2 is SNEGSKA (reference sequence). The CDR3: CSAETGVFYNEQFF.

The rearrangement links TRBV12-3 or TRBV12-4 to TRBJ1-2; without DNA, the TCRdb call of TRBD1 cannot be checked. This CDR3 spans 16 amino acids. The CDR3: CASIGRGRTTNYGYTF.

The CDR3 reads CASRQYRDTLIYGYTF. The V gene is TRBV4-3, the J gene TRBJ1-2; the TCRdb call, TRBD1, lacks DNA for checking. The CDR3 totals 16 residues. CDR1 is LGHNA and CDR2 is YSLEER in the germline V gene.

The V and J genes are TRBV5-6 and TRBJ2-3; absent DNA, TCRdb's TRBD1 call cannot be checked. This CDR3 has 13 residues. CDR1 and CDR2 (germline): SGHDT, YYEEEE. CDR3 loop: CASRGVPGATQYF.

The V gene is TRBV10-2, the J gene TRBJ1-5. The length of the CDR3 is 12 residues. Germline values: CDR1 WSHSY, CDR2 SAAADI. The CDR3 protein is CASSEGYQPQHF.

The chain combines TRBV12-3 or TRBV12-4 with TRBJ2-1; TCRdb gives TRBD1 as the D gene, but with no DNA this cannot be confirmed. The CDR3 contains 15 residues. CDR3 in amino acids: CASSFGPGQGGEQFF.

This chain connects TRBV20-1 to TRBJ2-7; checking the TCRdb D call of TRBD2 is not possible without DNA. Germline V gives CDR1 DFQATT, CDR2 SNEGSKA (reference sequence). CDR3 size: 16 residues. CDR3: CSHMGGSGLAGSEQYF.

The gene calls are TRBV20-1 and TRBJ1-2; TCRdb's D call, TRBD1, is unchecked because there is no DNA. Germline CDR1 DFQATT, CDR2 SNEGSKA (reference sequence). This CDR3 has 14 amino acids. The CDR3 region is CSAGPGEGHYGYTF.

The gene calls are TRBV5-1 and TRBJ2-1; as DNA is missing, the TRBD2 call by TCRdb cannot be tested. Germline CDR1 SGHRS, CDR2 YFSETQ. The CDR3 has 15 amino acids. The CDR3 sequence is CASSILAGPYNEQFF.

CDR3 residues: CASGTEPFGEQFF. V usage is TRBV6-1 and J usage is TRBJ2-1; TCRdb's D gene call, TRBD2, goes unchecked for lack of DNA. The germline V gene has CDR1 MNHNS and CDR2 SASEGT. CDR3 size: 13 residues.

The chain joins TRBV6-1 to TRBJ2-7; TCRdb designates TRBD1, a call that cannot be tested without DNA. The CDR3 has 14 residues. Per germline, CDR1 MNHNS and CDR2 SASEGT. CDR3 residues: CASSGRGTANEQYF.

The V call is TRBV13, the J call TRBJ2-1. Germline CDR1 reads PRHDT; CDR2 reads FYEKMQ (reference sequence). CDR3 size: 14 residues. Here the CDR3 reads CASSLGIGIHEQFF. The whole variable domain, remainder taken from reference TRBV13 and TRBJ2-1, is AAGVIQSPRHLIKEKRETATLKCYPIPRHDTVYWYQQGPGQDPQFLISFYEKMQSDKGSIPDRFSAQQFSDYHSELNMSSLELGDSALYFCASSLGIGIHEQFFGPGTRLTVL.

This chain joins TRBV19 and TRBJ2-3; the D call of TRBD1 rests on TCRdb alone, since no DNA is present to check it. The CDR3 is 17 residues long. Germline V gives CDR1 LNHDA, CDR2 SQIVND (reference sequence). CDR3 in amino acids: CASSISRTGRATDTQYF.

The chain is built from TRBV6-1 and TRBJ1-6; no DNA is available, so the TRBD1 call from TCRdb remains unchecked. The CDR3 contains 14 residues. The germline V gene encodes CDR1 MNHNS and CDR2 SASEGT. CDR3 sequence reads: CASRGQLLNSPLHF.

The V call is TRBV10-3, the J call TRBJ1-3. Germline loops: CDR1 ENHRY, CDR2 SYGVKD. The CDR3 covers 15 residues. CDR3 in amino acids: CAIRETGLSGNTIYF.

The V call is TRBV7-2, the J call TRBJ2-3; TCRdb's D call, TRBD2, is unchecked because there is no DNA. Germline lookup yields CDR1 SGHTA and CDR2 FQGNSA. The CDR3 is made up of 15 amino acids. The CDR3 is CASSLLEGETDTQYF.

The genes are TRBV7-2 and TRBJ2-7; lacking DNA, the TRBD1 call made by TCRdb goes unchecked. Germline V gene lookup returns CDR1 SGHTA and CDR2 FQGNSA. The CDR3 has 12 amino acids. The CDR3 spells CASSGRLAVKYF.